This TCR beta chain was identified during a study of blood T cell repertoires in COVID-19 (dated by TCRdb to the early 2020s). General notes on the study: Samples from collaborators originated in the United States, Italy and Spain and spanned both the acute and convalescent phases of COVID-19. Where HLA class I and class II types were available, the types were taken from metadata supplied by the sample provider, not from assay-based typing. Deeply sampled blood TCRbeta repertoires from subjects exposed to, actively infected with, or recovered from COVID-19 were included in the dataset. The prospective study material was composed of cDNA or gDNA derived from T cells, B-cell-depleted T cells, or PBMCs. The repertoires were released in a freely available public database intended as a resource for research on the immune response to SARS-CoV-2. Sample metadata almost always included a de-identified subject ID, COVID-19 status, age in years and sex. Samples were obtained from the ongoing ImmuneRACE study (first 160 participants) and from about 1,300 subjects provided by 6 global collaborators. What the work shows at the level of the full study, not this receptor alone: The amount of clinical and demographic metadata varied by source and participant and was provided uncurated.

The V and J ends are trimmed by 3 bases and 4 bases, leaving 13 bases between them. Taken from the germline V gene (reference sequence), the CDR1 and CDR2 loops are LNHDA and SQIVND. The CDR3 runs 15 residues from the cysteine to the phenylalanine. Just CDR3 DNA is preserved here, 45 bases in frame from base 1. This clone appeared a single time. No cognate antigen has been identified for it. No quality values exist for individual bases; no much larger clone is one base distant. TCRbeta CDR3 regions were amplified from genomic DNA using the immunoSEQ Assay, a bias-controlled multiplex PCR. The source study handled its data this way. Within the assay, amplification of reference gene primers was used to estimate how many nucleated cells each sample contained. To quantify the absolute abundance of each unique TCRbeta CDR3 rearrangement, sequence reads were collapsed and filtered. For each sample, productive Simpson clonality was calculated as the square root of Simpson's diversity index over productive rearrangements. TCRdb carries this immuneACCESS record with in-frame sequences only. Its versions omit some clonotypes, under half of them owing to an unresolved V gene in the studies checked, with the rest unexplained. For V, J and clone size, that table is used; D and trimming come from the DNA. The sample includes 150,000 to 250,000 clones, with around four fifths observed a single time. The ten biggest clones cover over 9.5% of the sample.

In the prospective study, participants were about 18 to 100 years old, resided in about two dozen geographic areas of the United States, and were enrolled through a virtual design. In the prospective study, cohorts were assigned on the basis of participant-reported clinical history obtained from a screening survey and a study questionnaire. Recovered participants in ImmuneRACE Cohort 3 were defined as having two consecutive negative NP/OP PCR tests, clearance from a healthcare professional, or resolution of symptoms. In the prospective study, mobile phlebotomists collected whole blood, serum and a nasopharyngeal or oropharyngeal swab from each participant. Over a roughly two-month period, participants in the prospective study had the option of providing additional blood draws and questionnaires. Prospective study blood samples were shipped either frozen or at room temperature before DNA extraction.

The sequence joins TRBV19 to TRBJ1-5, and TRBD1 may be the D gene, going by 6 matching bases. The sequence was obtained from a man in his forties who had recovered from COVID-19. Sequenced material: PBMCs or T cells enriched from blood (not recorded which). DNA sequence: TGTGCCAGTAGTATTAGGGAGGGGGAAAATCAGCCCCAGCATTTT. Translated, it gives CASSIREGENQPQHF.